The present T cell receptor (beta chain) was sequenced within a study of CD8+ T cells in alopecia areata (dated by TCRdb to the late 2010s). Background for the entire study: The treated patients, all with moderate-to-severe alopecia areata, were enrolled in an open-label pilot trial of oral tofacitinib given at 5 to 10 mg twice daily. Scalp clonality was compared across normal scalp (n=4), patchy alopecia areata scalp (n=8), and alopecia totalis/universalis scalp (n=8). The study used high-throughput TCRbeta sequencing to examine T cell clonal expansion in alopecia areata, in both the C3H/HeJ mouse model and human patients. Biopsies were taken from tofacitinib-treated patients at baseline and at 4 and 24 weeks of treatment, and a later scalp biopsy was taken in several of the tofacitinib-treated patients. RNA was obtained with the PAXgene miRNA kit for fixed scalp, the miRNeasy kit for PBMCs, and the RNeasy kit for mouse skin. In treated patients, disease severity was measured using the SALT score, which gives the percentage of scalp surface area affected. Tofacitinib was given for 6 to 18 months, followed by 6 months of follow-up off drug to assess delayed response and recurrence. immunoSEQ multiplex PCR using 35 Vbeta forward primers and 13 Jbeta reverse primers was used to amplify TCRbeta CDR3 regions. Scalp tissue and sorted CD4+ and CD8+ peripheral blood T cells from patchy and totalis/universalis alopecia areata patients and from healthy controls were covered by human TCRbeta sequencing. What the research found in general, with its limitations: Lesional scalp, especially in alopecia totalis/universalis, showed higher clonality and more expanded CD8+ clones than normal scalp, suggesting antigenic drive. Scalp clonality and the number of expanded CD8+ clones among the top 100 scalp clones were significantly decreased by tofacitinib. Shared TCR sequences between patients were less evident than in mice, which may be partly attributable to HLA diversity in the patient population. Because the treated cohort was small and had only one nonresponder, larger studies are needed to examine links between baseline CD8+ expansion and response. During tofacitinib treatment, many expanded lesional clones remained in scalp and blood, and this persistence may partly explain relapse after treatment is stopped. Resident alphabeta T cells in normal human skin are also sequenced, complicating scalp TCR repertoire analysis, unlike mouse skin dominated by gammadelta T cells.

The CDR3 runs 13 residues from the cysteine to the phenylalanine. The read is trimmed to its CDR3 DNA, 39 bases read in frame from base 1. In the germline V gene, CDR1 corresponds to MDHEN and CDR2 to SYDVKM. Trimming takes 9 bases from V and 0 bases from J, and the germline ends sit 12 bases apart. The protocol used for the library was the immunoSEQ multiplex PCR assay. To provide template for TCR sequencing, every sample had RNA extracted and reverse transcribed into cDNA. First-strand cDNA was synthesized with SuperScript III using a 2:1 mix of oligo-dT and random hexamers. A synthetic immune receptor repertoire was used to gauge amplification bias, and whatever bias remained was removed computationally. In the original analysis: Raw reads were preprocessed to remove errors, and CDR3 was defined by IMGT conventions from the conserved cysteine to phenylalanine. Clonality was computed by normalizing Shannon entropy by log2 of the number of productive unique TCRs and subtracting the result from 1. Scalp TCRbeta sequences were cross-referenced with sorted blood CD4 and CD8 repertoires so that the CD4 or CD8 identity of scalp clones could be inferred. In TCRdb, the immuneACCESS table is reduced to in-frame sequences with V and J assigned. These tables do not hold every clone; where another copy was compared, an unresolved V gene accounts for under half, and the others remain unexplained. The D gene and trimming were derived from the DNA, and the V and J assignments and clone size from that table. A total of some 120,000 clones appear in this sample, approximately 60% of them only once. The ten largest make up 5% to 7% of the sample.

Note on this clone: Its antigen is not yet known. The input lacks base qualities; no much larger clone sits a single base away.

According to the study, the label for this sample's time point signals: about four weeks on oral tofacitinib. This sample's treatment or condition label indicates: oral pan-JAK inhibitor, 5-10 mg twice daily. From alopecia areata patients, peripheral blood was collected along with lesional scalp punch biopsies. PBMCs were isolated by density centrifugation and stained for CD3, CD4 and CD8, after which CD4+ and CD8+ T cells were sorted on a FACSAria. This clonotype was obtained from a human donor with alopecia areata. The rearranged segments are TRBV28 and TRBJ2-7, with the D gene possibly TRBD1 or TRBD2, each one fitting 5 bases. The material sequenced was CD4+ T cells sorted from blood, taken at week 4, from a patient treated with tofacitinib. The nucleotide sequence is given as TGTGCCAGTACCGGGACCTACTCCTACGAGCAGTACTTC. Its protein reads: CASTGTYSYEQYF.